This T cell receptor beta chain originates from a study of blood T cell repertoires in COVID-19 (dated by TCRdb to about 2020). General notes on the study: Collaborator samples came from the United States, Italy and Spain and covered acute and convalescent phases of COVID-19. The material from the prospective study consisted of cDNA or gDNA derived from T cells, B-cell-depleted T cells, or PBMCs. Deeply sampled blood TCRbeta repertoires from subjects exposed to, actively infected with, or recovered from COVID-19 were included in the dataset. The repertoires were released in a freely available public database intended as a resource for research on the immune response to SARS-CoV-2. The samples were drawn from the first 160 participants of the ongoing ImmuneRACE study and from 1,254 subjects provided by 6 global collaborators. The sample metadata nearly always contained a de-identified subject ID, COVID-19 status, age in years and sex. HLA class I and class II types, where available, came from metadata supplied by the sample provider rather than from assay-based typing.

As for this clone: The clone's antigen remains unknown. No much larger clonotype is one base removed from it; base qualities were not supplied.

Broad study findings and their caveats: How much clinical and demographic metadata was included differed by source and by participant, and the metadata was provided uncurated.

At the junction V is shortened by 5 bases and J by 6 bases, with 10 bases in between. Looking up the germline V gene (reference sequence) yields CDR1 GTSNPN and CDR2 SVGIG. The CDR3 spans 11 residues, from the cysteine through the phenylalanine. CDR3 DNA only is kept here, 33 bases in frame from base 1. TCRbeta CDR3 regions were amplified from genomic DNA using the immunoSEQ Assay, a bias-controlled multiplex PCR. From the authors' description of their analysis: Within the assay, amplification of reference gene primers was used to estimate how many nucleated cells each sample contained. Sequence reads were collapsed and filtered to measure the absolute abundance of every unique TCRbeta CDR3 rearrangement. Productive Simpson clonality was computed per sample as the square root of Simpson's diversity index over productive rearrangements. Sourced from immuneACCESS, this table was stored by TCRdb with only in-frame sequences that have V and J called. A share of the clones is absent; for the studies checked, an unresolved V gene accounts for under half, and the remainder has no known explanation. The D gene and trimming were derived from the DNA, and the V and J assignments and clone size from that table. The sample table shows around 250,000 clones, and roughly 85% are seen once. The ten largest account for approximately 8.2% of the sample.

In the prospective study, participants were about 18 to 95 years old, resided in approximately 25 geographic areas of the United States, and were enrolled through a virtual design. In the prospective study, cohorts were assigned on the basis of participant-reported clinical history obtained from a screening survey and a study questionnaire. Mobile phlebotomists in the prospective study collected whole blood, serum and a nasopharyngeal or oropharyngeal swab from every participant. Participants in the prospective study had the option to provide additional blood draws and questionnaires over an approximately 2-month period. Prospective study blood samples were shipped either frozen or at room temperature before DNA extraction.

This receptor chain uses TRBV30 and TRBJ1-1; no D gene can be assigned with confidence. The clonotype originates from a woman in her fifties or sixties with acute COVID-19. The sequenced sample was PBMCs or T cells enriched from blood (not recorded which). CDR3 loop: CAWRGKAEAFF. The DNA sequence is given as TGTGCCTGGCGGGGTAAGGCTGAAGCTTTCTTT.